A selection of T cell receptor beta chains follows, all from one sample in a study of glioma-infiltrating T cells after dendritic cell vaccination. The protocol was immunoSEQ multiplex PCR, while the TCRdb copy is restricted to in-frame clones and leaves out a portion. The sample has under 130,000 clones; roughly 79% are singletons. This sample comprised blood, obtained before dendritic cell vaccination. The receptors shown here come from a human donor with glioblastoma. CDR3s include the opening cysteine and the closing phenylalanine or tryptophan. D genes are given only for firm matches.

d_call | v_call | cdr3_aa
TRBD1 | TRBV6-4 | CASSGGQGNYNQPQHF
TRBD1 | TRBV5-1 | CASSWGQDEETQYF
- | TRBV5-6 | CASSLGGLSGIEQYF
TRBD1 | TRBV7-9 | CASSLAGQGYEQYF
- | TRBV25-1 | CASSARPTGELFF
- | TRBV5-6 | CASSLWTAYEQYF
TRBD1 | TRBV6-5 | CASKGTGVSPLHF
TRBD1 | TRBV27 | CASSPGTAYEQYF
TRBD2 | TRBV30 | CAWSNSGGGETQYF
TRBD1 | TRBV7-9 | CASSEFDRGFPGGYTF
- | TRBV7-2 | CASSGGPYEQYF
TRBD1 | TRBV6-5 | CASSIDRVGSPLHF
TRBD1 | TRBV6-6 | CASSPRTGLETQYF
- | TRBV4-3 | CASSQDQGSYGYTF
TRBD1 | TRBV29-1 | CSVTGTGIYEQYF
- | TRBV20-1 | CSARHSGEAFF
- | TRBV29-1 | CSVVEGILNTEAFF
- | TRBV25-1 | CASSGDRHFNEQFF
- | TRBV7-9 | CASTLGDFGNTIYF
TRBD2 | TRBV5-6 | CASSWGGSGGSYEQYF
- | TRBV11-2 | CASSLGVGRYSNQPQHF
- | TRBV9 | CASSVMAVSSGNTIYF
TRBD1 | TRBV28 | CASSESGGPQPQHF
- | TRBV14 | CASSRTGSTNEKLFF
- | TRBV7-9 | CASSLHREGNTIYF
TRBD1 | TRBV5-1 | CASSLEGQGLTSGANVLTF
- | TRBV7-9 | CASSLEGSPLHF
- | TRBV4-3 | CASSQWLMSGEQYF
- | TRBV6-1 | CASREGGDRTEAFF
TRBD2 | TRBV7-9 | CASSLYAGGNPDTQYF
- | TRBV15 | CATSRDPEDYNSPLHF
- | TRBV10-2 | CASSAGSRKDEQYF
- | TRBV19 | CASSIQAYNEQFF
- | TRBV5-4 | CASSGGGQERSYEQYF
- | TRBV9 | CASSILGGGTQYF
- | TRBV2 | CASTYGDNEQFF
- | TRBV7-8 | CASSKSYGTWTEAFF
- | TRBV6-6 | CASSDTGREGYTF
- | TRBV4-1 | CASSQALVKENTEAFF
TRBD1 | TRBV27 | CASSLGQGGQPQHF
TRBD2 | TRBV5-4 | CASSPGTTPWTQYF
TRBD1 | TRBV19 | CASSTPGQGGGYTF
- | TRBV30 | CAWTTQGGETQYF
TRBD1 | TRBV29-1 | CSAGQGAYEQYF
TRBD1 | TRBV19 | CASSRDREETQYF
- | TRBV15 | CATSRNWSPASSYNSPLHF
- | TRBV6-1 | CASGTPAPERGYTF
- | TRBV9 | CASSVPGHGDTQYF
TRBD2 | TRBV5-1 | CASSFGTSGAPSTDTQYF
- | TRBV7-9 | CVTSAPGAGANVLTF
TRBD1 | TRBV7-2 | CASSLGDRGSLNGYTF
TRBD2 | TRBV7-9 | CASSRLASRADTQYF
TRBD1 | TRBV19 | CASSMWTGSGETQYF